This T cell receptor beta chain was profiled in a study of OX40 agonist ivuxolimab in advanced cancers. Excluded were patients having autoimmune disease history or systemic immunosuppression. Clones were sequenced by immunoSEQ multiplex PCR, and TCRdb holds only the in-frame ones, with some missing. The table shows approximately 100,000 clones, with roughly 90% occurring only once. The CDR3 covers 15 residues. Trimming stripped 3 bases from V and 3 bases from J, with 15 bases between. The germline V gene encodes CDR1 MNHEY and CDR2 SMNVEV (reference sequence). The sequencing here drew on CD4+ or CD8+ T cells sorted from blood, taken in a trial of the OX40 agonist ivuxolimab. This TCR derives from an adult with an advanced solid tumor such as melanoma, head and neck, liver or kidney cancer. This chain connects TRBV27 to TRBJ2-7; possibly TRBD1 for D (5 bases). The CDR3 coding sequence is TGTGCCAGCAGTTTGCAAACCAGGACAAGCTACGAGCAGTACTTC. The encoded protein is CASSLQTRTSYEQYF.